This T cell receptor (beta chain) was documented in a study of cytotoxic CD8 clonotypes in ibrutinib-treated CLL. The germline V gene has CDR1 KGHSH and CDR2 LQKENI. The CDR3 sequence is 13 residues long. Trimming took off 5 bases at V and 7 bases at J, with 12 bases between the two ends. The repertoire was sequenced with immunoSEQ multiplex PCR; TCRdb's copy has only in-frame clones and lacks some. The sample has about 150,000 clones, about 75% seen once. The sequence derives from a human donor with chronic lymphocytic leukemia. The sequences come from PBMCs, collected after 24 months of ibrutinib treatment. This chain uses TRBV18 with TRBJ1-5; D possibly corresponds to TRBD1 (6 bases). In DNA, the CDR3 is TGTGCCAGCTCAACAGGGACGGACCAGCCCCAGCATTTT. It encodes CASSTGTDQPQHF.